What follows are 7 T cell receptor beta chains derived from one specimen sequenced in a study of TIL therapy for anti-PD-1-resistant metastatic lung cancer. The libraries were made with immunoSEQ v3. The assay was immunoSEQ multiplex PCR, and TCRdb's table has in-frame clones only and misses some. The sample records approximately 22,000 clones, 70% to 80% being singletons. Time point reported: pre-treatment sample, taken before nivolumab and TIL therapy. Source: blood, taken at baseline. These TCRs come from a person aged 25 to 85 with non-small cell lung cancer.

The chain is built from TRBV3-1 (or the pseudogene TRBV3-2) and TRBJ2-5, with 8 bases fitting TRBD2. The V segment lost 0 bases and the J segment 4 bases; nucleotides outside the gene matches: 13. The CDR3 spans 18 residues. Per the germline V gene, CDR1 is LGHDT and CDR2 is YNNKEL (reference sequence). The CDR3 loop reads CASSQDGGSGGPRETQYF. Written as DNA, the CDR3 is TGTGCCAGCAGCCAAGACGGGGGCTCGGGGGGGCCACGAGAGACCCAGTACTTC.

This clone appeared a single time. The gene calls are TRBV4-2 and TRBJ2-3; TRBD1 agrees at 9 bases. CDR1 is LGHNA, CDR2 YNFKEQ, per germline. Unmatched junction bases numbered 8, after V lost 1 base and J lost 6 bases. The CDR3 has 16 residues. The CDR3 DNA reads TGTGCCAGCAGCCAAGCCCGGACAGGGGTGAAGGATACGCAGTATTTT. Amino acids: CASSQARTGVKDTQYF.

The chain uses TRBV2 and TRBJ1-6, with a possible D match to TRBD1 (6 bases). Germline assignment: CDR1 SNHLY and CDR2 FYNNEI. This CDR3 region has 15 residues. The V end lost 2 bases, the J end lost 8 bases, and 13 bases lay between the germline ends. CDR3 in amino acids: CASSEQGGSHSPLHF. In nucleotides, the CDR3 is TGTGCCAGCAGTGAACAAGGGGGAAGTCATTCACCCCTCCACTTT.

The gene calls are TRBV7-9 and TRBJ2-5; TRBD2 agrees at 12 bases. The CDR3 has 11 residues. The junction had 2 bases not matched to a gene; V was cut back by 11 bases and J by 7 bases. CDR1 is SEHNR and CDR2 is FQNEAQ in the germline V gene (reference sequence). CDR3 nucleotides: TGTGCCGTGACTAGCGGGAGGACCCAGTACTTC. It yields the protein CAVTSGRTQYF.

V and J are TRBV10-3 and TRBJ2-1, with 12 bases fitting TRBD2. The CDR3 length is 17 residues. V trimming: 3 bases; J trimming: 9 bases; junction bases outside the gene matches: 12. Germline V gene lookup returns CDR1 ENHRY and CDR2 SYGVKD. This chain's CDR3 is CAISENPSGGARGEQFF. DNA of the CDR3: TGTGCCATCAGTGAAAACCCTAGCGGGGGGGCTAGAGGTGAGCAGTTCTTC.

The chain combines TRBV3-1 (or the pseudogene TRBV3-2) with TRBJ2-3, with D possibly being TRBD1 or TRBD2 (5 bases each). Trimming shortened V by 1 base and J by 1 base, and 12 bases separated the two germline ends. There are 16 residues in the CDR3. CDR1 and CDR2 from the germline V gene are LGHDT and YNNKEL (reference sequence). The DNA of the CDR3 is TGTGCCAGCAGCCAAGGGAGAGGGGCCGGCACAGATACGCAGTATTTT. It translates to CASSQGRGAGTDTQYF.

The chain is built from TRBV7-2 and TRBJ2-3, with no clear D. This CDR3 comprises 14 residues. Deletions cut 1 base from V and 0 bases from J, with 5 bases between. In germline, CDR1 is SGHTA, CDR2 FQGNSA. Here the CDR3 reads CASSLVGSTDTQYF. Written as DNA, the CDR3 is TGTGCCAGCAGCTTAGTAGGGAGCACAGATACGCAGTATTTT.